Reported below is one TCR beta chain. Its target is unknown. The PCR contained 60 Vbeta and 13 Jbeta primers. Method: immunoSEQ multiplex PCR; TCRdb's copy keeps in-frame clones and lacks some. The sample lists roughly 180,000 clones, roughly four fifths occurring once. This CDR3 contains 14 residues. The ends lost 5 bases at V and 7 bases at J; junction bases unmatched: 7. From germline, CDR1 is SGHTA and CDR2 FQGNSA. This specimen belongs to a study of cytomegalovirus exposure and HLA in healthy donors. The study, taken as a whole, reports: Cytomegalovirus association was listed for approximately 160 TCR beta chains. Later on, an analysis found that several of the most significant clusters appeared to be linked to common viral pathogens, which included parvovirus B19. Being indistinguishable, some V segments were excluded, TRBV6-2 and TRBV6-3 among them.

Though probably carrying unrecorded immune exposures, donors were nominally healthy at sampling. V usage is TRBV7-2 and J usage is TRBJ1-2, with TRBD1 identical over 10 bases. The source material was PBMCs. The TCR sequence derives from a female donor in good health and CMV-seronegative. The CDR3 nucleotides are TGTGCCAGCAGCCGCAGCGACAGGGGGCTTGGCTACACCTTC. Translation gives CASSRSDRGLGYTF.